This entry lists 6 T cell receptor beta chains sequenced from one sample in a study of T cell responses to AZD1222 COVID-19 vaccine. The table came from immunoSEQ multiplex PCR; TCRdb's copy has only in-frame clones and leaves some out. In the table there are roughly 150,000 clones, roughly 86% of which are singletons. The input for sequencing was peripheral blood, taken on day 0 of AZD1222 vaccination. Receptors were obtained from an adult in good health.

The V and J genes are TRBV16 and TRBJ1-5, with no clear D. V lost 4 bases and J 2 bases, leaving 9 bases between the germline ends. Germline V gene sequence: CDR1 KGHSY, CDR2 FQNENV. The CDR3 sequence is 14 residues long. The CDR3 nucleotides read TGTGCCAGCAGCCCCGGCGAAGGCAATCAGCCCCAGCATTTT. The encoded protein is CASSPGEGNQPQHF.

The chain uses TRBV6-5 and TRBJ1-1; D uncertain. Trimming stripped 6 bases from V and 0 bases from J, with 14 bases between. Germline CDR1 and CDR2: MNHEY and SVGAGI. The CDR3 loop spans 15 amino acids. Here the CDR3 DNA reads TGTGCCAGCAGGGCATTCGGGATCATGAACACTGAAGCTTTCTTT. Its translation: CASRAFGIMNTEAFF.

The gene calls are TRBV6-1 and TRBJ1-2; TRBD1 matches 7 bases. Germline V gives CDR1 MNHNS, CDR2 SASEGT. The CDR3 has 14 amino acids. Losses at the gene ends were 1 base for V and 8 bases for J; bases not matched to a gene: 7. CDR3 in DNA: TGTGCCAGCAGTGAAGGACAGGGTTCTCAAGGCTACACCTTC. This translates into CASSEGQGSQGYTF.

The chain links TRBV29-1 to TRBJ2-1; 7 nucleotides line up with TRBD2. This CDR3 is built from 16 residues. V trimming: 4 bases; J trimming: 5 bases; junction bases outside the gene matches: 14. Germline V gives CDR1 SQVTM, CDR2 ANQGSEA. Here the CDR3 reads CSVGTLSGRPDNEQFF. The CDR3 DNA reads as TGCAGCGTTGGTACTCTTTCCGGGAGGCCCGACAATGAGCAGTTCTTC.

The chain joins TRBV6-1 to TRBJ1-1, with a possible D match to TRBD1 (5 bases). Per germline, CDR1 MNHNS and CDR2 SASEGT. The V gene lost 0 bases and the J gene lost 3 bases, with 23 bases spanning the gap. This CDR3 comprises 19 residues. Written as DNA, the CDR3 is TGTGCCAGCAGTGAAGCATTAGACATGGGGGATCAGTTGGACACTGAAGCTTTCTTT. Translating it yields CASSEALDMGDQLDTEAFF.

The rearrangement joins TRBV7-2 to TRBJ2-3; 7 positions match TRBD2. V gave up 1 base and J gave up 8 bases; unmatched junction bases: 9. CDR1 and CDR2 (germline): SGHTA, FQGNSA. The CDR3 covers 15 residues. The CDR3: CASSLGLSGYGTQYF. The CDR3, as DNA: TGTGCCAGCAGCTTAGGCCTTAGCGGGTATGGTACGCAGTATTTT. The full variable domain, completed using reference TRBV7-2 and TRBJ2-3, is GAGVSQSPSNKVTEKGKDVELRCDPISGHTALYWYRQSLGQGLEFLIYFQGNSAPDKSGLPSDRFSAERTGGSVSTLTIQRTQQEDSAVYLCASSLGLSGYGTQYFGPGTRLTVL.